This TCR beta chain was obtained from a study of blood T cell repertoires in COVID-19. Clones were sequenced by immunoSEQ multiplex PCR, and TCRdb holds only the in-frame ones, with some missing. In the table there are about 170,000 clones, approximately 88% of which are singletons. This clone appeared a few times. The specimen sequenced was peripheral blood. The source is a woman of 80 years or more with active or convalescent COVID-19.

CDR3 residues: CASNPGTEKLFF. The CDR3 DNA sequence: TGTGCCAGCAATCCAGGGACAGAAAAACTGTTTTTT. The gene calls are TRBV11-2 and TRBJ1-4; the D gene is possibly TRBD1 (6 bases). The V gene's germline CDR1 is SGHAT and CDR2 FQNNGV. The CDR3 has 12 amino acids. V gave up 7 bases and J gave up 8 bases, with 11 bases separating them.